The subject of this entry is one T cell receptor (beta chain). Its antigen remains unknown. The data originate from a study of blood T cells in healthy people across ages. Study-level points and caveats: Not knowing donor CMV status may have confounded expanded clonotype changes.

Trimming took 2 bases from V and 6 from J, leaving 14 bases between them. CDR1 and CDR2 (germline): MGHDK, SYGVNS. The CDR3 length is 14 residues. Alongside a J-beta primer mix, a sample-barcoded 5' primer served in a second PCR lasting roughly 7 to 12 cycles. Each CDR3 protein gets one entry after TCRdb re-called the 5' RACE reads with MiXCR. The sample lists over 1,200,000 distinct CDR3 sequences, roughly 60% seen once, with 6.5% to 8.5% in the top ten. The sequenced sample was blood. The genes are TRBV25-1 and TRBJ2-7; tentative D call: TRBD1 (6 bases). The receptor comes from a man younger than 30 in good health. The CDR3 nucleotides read TGTGCCAGCAGTGAAACAGGGTTGGTTGTCGAGCAGTACTTC. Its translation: CASSETGLVVEQYF.